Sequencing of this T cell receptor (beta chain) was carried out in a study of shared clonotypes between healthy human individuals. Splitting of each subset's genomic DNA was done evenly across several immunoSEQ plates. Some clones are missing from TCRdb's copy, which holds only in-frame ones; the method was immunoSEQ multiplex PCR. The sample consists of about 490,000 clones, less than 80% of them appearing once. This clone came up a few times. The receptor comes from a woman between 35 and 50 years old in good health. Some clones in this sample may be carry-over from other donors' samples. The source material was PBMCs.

For the CDR3, the DNA is TGTGCCACAGGGGGCAGGACCACTGAAGCTTTCTTT. The encoded protein is CATGGRTTEAFF. The chain joins TRBV15 to TRBJ1-1, with 7 bases identical to TRBD1. Germline V gene data show CDR1 as LNHNV and CDR2 as YYDKDF (reference sequence). The CDR3 totals 12 residues. J lost 4 bases, V lost 9 bases, and 5 bases had no gene match.